Following are 25 T cell receptor beta chains from one sample sequenced in a study of breast tumors, draining lymph nodes, adjacent tissues. Each CDR3 protein is one row after TCRdb ran MiXCR on the multiplex PCR reads. The data contain 50,000 to 55,000 distinct CDR3 sequences, roughly 40% of them seen just once; the ten biggest clones take up about 10%. The sequenced sample was breast tumor tissue. These receptors came from a female donor with breast cancer. Some clones in this sample may be carry-over from other donors' samples.

Ten or more counts support this clonotype. This may be a read error: a much more frequent sequence differs by one nucleotide. CDR3 sequence reads: CASSLHASTVEQYF. CDR3 bases: TGTGCCAGCAGCTTACATGCTAGCACCGTTGAGCAGTACTTC. This chain connects TRBV11-2 to TRBJ2-7, with D possibly TRBD2 on 5 matching bases. Germline CDR1 is SGHAT and CDR2 is FQNNGV. The V gene lost 2 bases and the J gene lost 7 bases, with 15 bases spanning the gap. The CDR3 is made up of 14 amino acids.

The rearrangement links TRBV20-1 to TRBJ2-3, with 14 bases that match TRBD2. The CDR3 is 16 residues long. Per germline, CDR1 DFQATT and CDR2 SNEGSKA (reference sequence). V lost 6 bases and J lost 3; bases outside the gene matches: 8. CDR3 loop: CSAGPGLAGATDTQYF. As DNA, the CDR3 is TGCAGTGCAGGACCGGGACTAGCGGGAGCAACAGATACGCAGTATTTT.

In its sample, this clonotype was seen many times. V gene TRBV5-4 combines with J gene TRBJ2-7; 9 nucleotides agree with TRBD2. Looked up from germline, CDR1 is SGHNT and CDR2 is YYREEE (reference sequence). V was pared by 2 bases and J by 3 bases, with 6 bases of the junction left unmatched. The CDR3 runs to 15 residues. CDR3 region: CASSFSGRRGYEQYF. DNA for the CDR3: TGTGCCAGCAGCTTTAGCGGGAGAAGGGGCTACGAGCAGTACTTC.

The rearrangement uses TRBV11-2 and TRBJ2-3; TRBD2 might be the D (5 bases). The length of the CDR3 is 15 residues. CDR1 is SGHAT and CDR2 is FQNNGV in the germline V gene. Trimming removed 5 bases at V and 4 bases at J, with 16 bases between. The CDR3 bases are TGTGCCAGCAGCCCCCGGACGAGGGCCGCAGATACGCAGTATTTT. Encoded protein: CASSPRTRAADTQYF.

In its sample, this clonotype was seen many times. This sequence joins TRBV7-3 and TRBJ2-1; 9 bases map to TRBD2. From germline, CDR1 is SGHTA and CDR2 FQGTGA. V trimming: 5 bases; J trimming: 0 bases; junction bases outside the gene matches: 11. This CDR3 has 18 residues. The CDR3 here is CASSTRSSGASSYNEQFF. CDR3 bases: TGTGCCAGCAGCACTCGCTCTAGCGGGGCCAGCTCCTACAATGAGCAGTTCTTC.

This clonotype has ten or more counts. A much larger clone differs by one base, so this may be a read error. The chain carries TRBV20-1 and TRBJ2-7; 9 bases are shared with TRBD1. CDR1 is DFQATT and CDR2 is SNEGSKA in the germline V gene (reference sequence). This CDR3 has 16 amino acids. Trimming at V came to 1 base and at J to 7 bases, leaving 14 bases not matched to a gene. CDR3 loop: CSARVSGTGTLGEQYF. In DNA form, the CDR3 reads TGCAGTGCTAGAGTCTCAGGGACAGGGACTTTGGGGGAGCAGTACTTC.

This clonotype was seen ten or more times. The genes are TRBV30 and TRBJ2-1, with D maybe TRBD2 (5 bases). CDR1 GTSNPN and CDR2 SVGIG come from the germline V gene (reference sequence). Trimming stripped 3 bases from V and 6 bases from J, with 15 bases between. This CDR3 is 14 amino acids long. CDR3 in DNA: TGTGCCTGGAGCCGAGGGAGCGTAAGCAATGAGCAGTTCTTC. The encoded protein is CAWSRGSVSNEQFF.

This clonotype was seen ten or more times. The J gene is TRBJ2-5, the V gene TRBV5-1; no reliable D call. This CDR3 region has 14 residues. Trimming took 4 bases from V and 9 from J, leaving 19 bases between them. Germline V gives CDR1 SGHRS, CDR2 YFSETQ. The CDR3 loop is CASSPNYDCYAQYF. The CDR3 coding sequence is TGCGCCAGCAGCCCGAACTATGACTGTTACGCCCAGTACTTC.

This sequence joins TRBV6-2 or TRBV6-3 and TRBJ1-5, with TRBD1 identical over 7 bases. Germline V gives CDR1 MNHEY, CDR2 SVGEGT. This CDR3 comprises 15 residues. The J segment lost 2 bases and the V segment lost 8 bases, leaving 9 bases of the junction unmatched. DNA of the CDR3: TGTGCCAGCGTTAGGACAGGTCCGGGCAATCAGCCCCAGCATTTT. This codes for CASVRTGPGNQPQHF.

The CDR3 sequence is CASSLGRSGYSAFF. For the CDR3, the DNA is TGTGCCAGCAGCCTCGGACGTTCGGGATACTCGGCTTTCTTT. This sequence joins TRBV14 and TRBJ1-1; D not resolved. The CDR3 consists of 14 residues. Looked up from germline, CDR1 is SGHDN and CDR2 is FVKESK. The V end lost 4 bases, the J end lost 11 bases, and 20 bases lay between the germline ends.

V is TRBV10-2 and J is TRBJ2-3; 12 bases match TRBD2. Germline CDR1 WSHSY, CDR2 SAAADI. This CDR3 is 13 amino acids long. V shed 11 bases and J 5 bases; nucleotides not matched to a gene: 5. This CDR3 reads CAVGLAGIDTQYF. CDR3 bases: TGCGCCGTTGGACTAGCGGGGATAGATACGCAGTATTTT.

At least ten counts were recorded for this clonotype. This chain connects TRBV5-6 to TRBJ2-4, with unresolved D. CDR3 length equals 15 residues. V was trimmed by 0 bases and J by 7 bases, leaving 14 bases between them. Germline V lookup: CDR1 SGHDT, CDR2 YYEEEE. CDR3 DNA: TGTGCCAGCAGCTTGGGGCGGAATCGATTGAACATTCAGTACTTC. This translates into CASSLGRNRLNIQYF.

This clonotype appeared many times. CDR3 nucleotide sequence: TGCGCCAGCAGCCAAGTCCGGGGCCTCACAGATACGCAGTATTTT. Translation: CASSQVRGLTDTQYF. This chain joins TRBV4-1 and TRBJ2-3; D tentatively fits TRBD1 or TRBD2 (5 bases each). This CDR3 is 15 amino acids long. The V and J ends lost 1 base and 2 bases respectively, with 10 bases between them. Germline V gene lookup returns CDR1 MGHRA and CDR2 YSYEKL.

This clonotype was seen a few times. CDR3 bases: TGTGCCAGCAGTTACTCGAGATGGCGAACTGAAGCTTTCTTT. Its translation: CASSYSRWRTEAFF. This chain uses TRBV6-5 with TRBJ1-1, with unresolved D. CDR3 length: 14 amino acids. V was shortened by 0 bases and J by 5 bases, with 10 bases between the two germline ends. Per the germline V gene, CDR1 is MNHEY and CDR2 is SVGAGI.

J is TRBJ1-6 and V is TRBV11-1; D possibly corresponds to TRBD1 (6 bases). Germline V gene data show CDR1 as SGHAT and CDR2 as FQDESV (reference sequence). This CDR3 is 16 amino acids long. Trimming pared 4 bases from V and 7 bases from J, leaving 17 bases between. For the CDR3, the DNA is TGTGCCAGCAGCTCCCCCAGAGGGGGGCCGAATTCACCCCTCCACTTT. This encodes CASSSPRGGPNSPLHF.

V and J are TRBV5-1 and TRBJ1-3; D remains unclear. This CDR3 region has 16 residues. Germline CDR1 reads SGHRS; CDR2 reads YFSETQ. The V and J ends lost 0 bases and 0 bases respectively, with 10 bases between them. CDR3 loop: CASSLGGSFSGNTIYF. For the CDR3, the DNA is TGCGCCAGCAGCTTGGGAGGGTCGTTCTCTGGAAACACCATATATTTT.

Sample share makes this clonotype medium-sized. This chain joins TRBV29-1 and TRBJ2-5, with D hard to call. The CDR3 runs to 13 residues. Germline V gene lookup returns CDR1 SQVTM and CDR2 ANQGSEA. Trimming removed 7 bases at V and 1 base at J, with 13 bases between. The DNA for the CDR3 is TGCAGCGCCGCTCCCAGCAGCCAAGAGACCCAGTACTTC. Translating gives CSAAPSSQETQYF.

This clonotype has a handful of counts. V is TRBV25-1 and J is TRBJ2-5; 9 bases align to TRBD2. This CDR3 comprises 13 residues. The junction had 8 bases not matched to a gene; V was cut back by 11 bases and J by 4 bases. Germline V CDR1 and CDR2: MGHDK, SYGVNS. For the CDR3, the DNA is TGTGCCCGCTTAGCGGGAGAAAGAGAGACCCAGTACTTC. Translation gives CARLAGERETQYF.

This clonotype was seen repeatedly, ten times or more. The V and J genes are TRBV9 and TRBJ2-4; perhaps TRBD2 as D (6 bases). Trimming cost V 1 base and J 8 bases, with 16 bases left between them. CDR1 is SGDLS and CDR2 is YYNGEE in the germline V gene. The CDR3 is 15 residues long. CDR3 region: CASSVNDLPGDIQYF. Here the CDR3 DNA reads TGTGCCAGCAGCGTAAATGACTTACCGGGGGACATTCAGTACTTC.

By its share, this clonotype is medium-sized (0.01 to 0.1%). The gene calls are TRBV2 and TRBJ1-5; weak D call: TRBD1 (5 bases). Germline values: CDR1 SNHLY, CDR2 FYNNEI. CDR3 size: 13 residues. V gave up 8 bases and J gave up 5 bases, with 13 bases separating them. The CDR3 DNA reads TGTGCCAGCCTTCTGGGAGGGGATCAGCCCCAGCATTTT. Its translation: CASLLGGDQPQHF.

This clonotype has at least ten counts. The CDR3 nucleotides are TGTGCCAGTAGTCCGATACAGGGCTACGAGCAGTACTTC. Translation gives CASSPIQGYEQYF. This sequence joins TRBV19 and TRBJ2-7, with a weak D call TRBD1 (6 bases). The germline gives CDR1 LNHDA, CDR2 SQIVND (reference sequence). V was cut by 5 bases and J by 3 bases, with 11 bases left in between. This CDR3 is built from 13 residues.

As concerns this clonotype: This may be a read error: a much more frequent sequence differs by one nucleotide. The rearrangement uses TRBV12-3 or TRBV12-4 and TRBJ1-4; 9 positions agree with TRBD1. This CDR3 is built from 15 residues. In nucleotides, the CDR3 is TGTGCCAGCAGTTCGGGACAGGGATATAATGAAGAACTGTTTTTT. Amino acid sequence: CASSSGQGYNEELFF.

This clonotype was counted at least ten times. The chain has TRBV18 and TRBJ2-3; 11 bases are a match to TRBD1. The CDR3 has 15 amino acids. V shed 3 bases, J shed 3 bases, and the junction held 2 bases outside the gene matches. The germline gives CDR1 KGHSH, CDR2 LQKENI. This CDR3 reads CASSPGTGGTDTQYF. CDR3 DNA: TGTGCCAGCTCACCTGGGACAGGGGGGACAGATACGCAGTATTTT.

The table lists this clonotype with many counts. Likely a read error: the CDR3 ends without its conserved phenylalanine or tryptophan. The CDR3 spells CASSYGTGDDEQYS. The CDR3 nucleotides read TGTGCCAGCAGTTACGGGACAGGGGACGACGAGCAGTACTCC. This sequence joins TRBV6-5 and TRBJ2-7, with 10 nucleotides matching TRBD1. V was clipped by 2 bases and J by 5 bases; unmatched bases: 3. Germline assignment: CDR1 MNHEY and CDR2 SVGAGI. CDR3 size: 14 residues.

This clonotype has a count of ten or more. The V call is TRBV20-1, the J call TRBJ2-1, with TRBD2 matching 14 bases. The CDR3 extends over 19 amino acids. Germline CDR1 DFQATT, CDR2 SNEGSKA (reference sequence). J gave up 6 bases and V 2 bases, and 15 bases lay outside the gene matches. In DNA, the CDR3 is TGCAGTGCTAGACTTAGAGGACTAGCGGGAGGACCTATAAGCAATGAGCAGTTCTTC. This translates into CSARLRGLAGGPISNEQFF.